This T cell receptor beta chain originates from a study of control samples from healthy donors and cancer patients. The length of the CDR3 is 15 residues. V lost 0 bases and J lost 2, with 11 bases in between. From germline, CDR1 is SGHRS and CDR2 YFSETQ. Only in-frame clones appear in the TCRdb table, and some are missing; sequencing was by immunoSEQ multiplex PCR. The table lists 70,000 or so clones, around nine tenths of them singletons. The specimen sequenced was PBMCs. The TCR comes from a man aged 60-69 years with lung cancer. The J gene is TRBJ1-1, the V gene TRBV5-1; TRBD1 is a possible D gene (5 bases). CDR3 nucleotide sequence: TGCGCCAGCAGCTTGGGCACAGGCATCAACACTGAAGCTTTCTTT. Protein product: CASSLGTGINTEAFF.